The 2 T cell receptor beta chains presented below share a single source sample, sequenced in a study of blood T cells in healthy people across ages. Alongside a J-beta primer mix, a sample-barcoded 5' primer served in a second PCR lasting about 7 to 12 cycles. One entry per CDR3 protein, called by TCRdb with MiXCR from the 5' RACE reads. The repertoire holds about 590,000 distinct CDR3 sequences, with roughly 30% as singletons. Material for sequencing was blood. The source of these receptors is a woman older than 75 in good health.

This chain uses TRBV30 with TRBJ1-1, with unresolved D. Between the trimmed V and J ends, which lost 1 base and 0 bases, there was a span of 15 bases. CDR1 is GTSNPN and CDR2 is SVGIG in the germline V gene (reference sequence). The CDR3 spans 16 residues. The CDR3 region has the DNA TGTGCCTGGAGTGCCCCAATTAGCCTCATGAACACTGAAGCTTTCTTT. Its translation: CAWSAPISLMNTEAFF.

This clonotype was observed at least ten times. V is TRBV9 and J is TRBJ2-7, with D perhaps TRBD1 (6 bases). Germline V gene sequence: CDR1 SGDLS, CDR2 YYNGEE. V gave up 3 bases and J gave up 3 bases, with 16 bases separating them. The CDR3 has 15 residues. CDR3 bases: TGTGCCAGCAGCGCAGAGAGGGACATAGACTACGAGCAGTACTTC. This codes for CASSAERDIDYEQYF.